The table lists the clone carrying this TCR beta chain with many counts. Its antigen is as yet unknown. Regarding time point: newly diagnosed GD, antithyroid drugs for less than 3 months. The authors made the TCR library using RNA they extracted from PBMCs. TCR beta libraries were built with iRepertoire HTBI primers and Arm-PCR of CDR3 regions. Using its own MiXCR run on the multiplex PCR reads, TCRdb lists one record per CDR3 protein. Among a few hundred thousand distinct CDR3 sequences listed, 12% were seen once. The data stem from a study of regulatory T cells in long-lasting Graves disease. Trimming cost V 5 bases and J 8 bases, with 16 bases left between them. Germline loops: CDR1 SGHTA, CDR2 FQGNSA. The CDR3 contains 15 residues. The study, taken as a whole, reports: The analysis examined peripheral blood only and excluded thyroid tissue.

This sample also belongs to another study, concerning T cells in Graves' hyperthyroidism and ophthalmopathy.

Specimen: peripheral blood mononuclear cells (PBMCs), collected at new diagnosis, from a patient treated with antithyroid drugs. V is TRBV7-2 and J is TRBJ1-6; possible D gene TRBD1, 5 bases. The receptor comes from a woman younger than 30 with Graves disease. The DNA of the CDR3 is TGTGCCAGCAGCCGTGGGACTGTAAAAGATTCACCCCTCCACTTT. Translated, it gives CASSRGTVKDSPLHF. Supplemented by reference TRBV7-2 and TRBJ1-6, the full variable domain reads GAGVSQSPSNKVTEKGKDVELRCDPISGHTALYWYRQSLGQGLEFLIYFQGNSAPDKSGLPSDRFSAERTGGSVSTLTIQRTQQEDSAVYLCASSRGTVKDSPLHFGNGTRLTVT.